This passage covers 32 T cell receptor beta chains from one sample sequenced in a study of blood T cells in healthy people across ages. Then a second PCR, running roughly 7 to 11 cycles, was carried out with a sample-barcoded 5' primer and a J-beta primer mix. Each CDR3 protein is one row after TCRdb ran MiXCR on the 5' RACE reads. The data contain about 1.8 million distinct CDR3 sequences, around half of them singletons. The sequenced sample consisted of blood. The receptor source for this set is a woman in her forties in good health.

The J gene is TRBJ2-4, the V gene TRBV9, with a possible D match to TRBD1 (5 bases). Trimming shortened V by 0 bases and J by 13 bases, and 20 bases separated the two germline ends. Germline V gene lookup returns CDR1 SGDLS and CDR2 YYNGEE. This CDR3 comprises 15 residues. The CDR3 DNA reads as TGTGCCAGCAGCGTAGGGGGCAGCTTAGGCTACGAACAGTACTTC. Translated: CASSVGGSLGYEQYF.

This chain connects TRBV3-1 to TRBJ1-2, with D uncertain. V was clipped by 6 bases and J by 1 base, with 12 bases between them. Germline CDR1 reads LGHDT; CDR2 reads YNNKEL (reference sequence). The CDR3 spans 14 residues. The CDR3 DNA reads TGTGCCAGCAGTGACCAGAACCTTAACTATGGCTACACCTTC. This sequence encodes CASSDQNLNYGYTF.

The V call is TRBV5-1, the J call TRBJ2-1; TRBD2 matches 14 bases. The CDR3 loop spans 16 amino acids. Germline V lookup: CDR1 SGHRS, CDR2 YFSETQ. Trimming removed 5 bases from V and 6 bases from J; junction bases left unmatched: 7. The CDR3 DNA reads TGCGCCAGCAGAAGCCCCGGGACTAGCGGGGGCAATGAGCAGTTCTTC. Protein product: CASRSPGTSGGNEQFF.

This sequence joins TRBV3-1 and TRBJ2-5; 8 bases are a match to TRBD1. Trimming removed 4 bases from V and 7 bases from J; junction bases left unmatched: 14. Germline loops: CDR1 LGHDT, CDR2 YNNKEL (reference sequence). This CDR3 has 16 amino acids. CDR3 sequence reads: CASSPSGQVSLSTQYF. The CDR3 DNA is TGTGCCAGCAGCCCATCGGGACAGGTCTCCTTGTCGACCCAGTACTTC.

This clonotype has just one count. This sequence joins TRBV9 and TRBJ2-5; possibly TRBD2 for D (6 bases). The CDR3 sequence is 14 residues long. Germline V gene lookup returns CDR1 SGDLS and CDR2 YYNGEE. The ends were cut back, 2 bases at V and 5 bases at J, with 13 bases in the middle. CDR3 in amino acids: CASSVSPSAETQYF. The CDR3 DNA is TGTGCCAGCAGCGTCAGCCCTAGCGCGGAGACCCAGTACTTC.

The chain recombines TRBV28 with TRBJ1-2; 9 positions agree with TRBD1. After removal of 5 bases from V and 3 bases from J, the junction contained 10 bases not matched to a gene. The germline CDR1 and CDR2 sequences are MDHEN and SYDVKM. CDR3 length: 16 residues. This CDR3 is CASSEQGALSDYGYTF. DNA of the CDR3: TGTGCCAGCAGTGAACAGGGGGCCCTATCGGACTATGGCTACACCTTC.

This clonotype was detected only a few times. V and J are TRBV27 and TRBJ2-7; 7 bases agree with TRBD1. The germline V gene has CDR1 MNHEY and CDR2 SMNVEV (reference sequence). CDR3 length: 13 residues. With 6 bases clipped from V and 10 bases from J, the junction kept 12 bases outside the gene matches. The CDR3 protein is CASREWDRSDQYF. In nucleotides, the CDR3 is TGTGCCAGCAGGGAGTGGGACAGAAGTGACCAGTACTTC.

The J gene is TRBJ1-6, the V gene TRBV7-9, with 7 bases aligning to TRBD1. Germline trimming cut 5 bases from V and 8 bases from J; bases unmatched to any gene: 12. Germline CDR1 and CDR2: SEHNR and FQNEAQ (reference sequence). The CDR3 totals 16 residues. DNA of the CDR3: TGTGCCAGCAGCCTCAGGGGGGACAGCGTTTATTCACCCCTCCACTTT. Its protein product is CASSLRGDSVYSPLHF. The full variable domain, in which reference TRBV7-9 and TRBJ1-6 provide the parts outside the CDR3, is DTGVSQNPRHKITKRGQNVTFRCDPISEHNRLYWYRQTLGQGPEFLTYFQNEAQLEKSRLLSDRFSAERPKGSFSTLEIQRTEQGDSAMYLCASSLRGDSVYSPLHFGNGTRLTVT.

The V and J genes are TRBV5-4 and TRBJ1-4; a possible D gene is TRBD1 (5 bases). V shed 4 bases and J shed 5 bases, with 15 bases lying between them. The germline V gene encodes CDR1 SGHNT and CDR2 YYREEE (reference sequence). This CDR3 spans 15 amino acids. CDR3 DNA sequence: TGTGCCAGCAGCCACAATAGGGGCATCAATGAAAAACTGTTTTTT. Its translation is CASSHNRGINEKLFF.

Concerning this clonotype itself: At one of its ends the junction is not consistent with the germline gene, which may arise from a read error. The chain carries TRBV12-3 or TRBV12-4 and TRBJ2-7, with D possibly called TRBD1 or TRBD2 (5 bases each). The CDR3 is 14 amino acids. The CDR3 DNA follows: TGTGTCAGCAGTTTAGGGGCGGCGGGCTACGAGCAGTACTTC. It specifies CVSSLGAAGYEQYF.

A word on this clonotype: A junction end diverges from the germline sequence, so it may reflect a read error. This chain uses TRBV12-3 or TRBV12-4 with TRBJ1-5; tentative D call: TRBD1 (5 bases). The CDR3 sequence is 17 residues long. The CDR3 sequence is CASSFSGRENSDQPQHF. The CDR3 coding sequence is TGTGCCAGCAGTTTTTCAGGGCGGGAAAATAGCGATCAGCCCCAGCATTTT.

J is TRBJ2-1 and V is TRBV10-3; D is unresolved. Germline lookup yields CDR1 ENHRY and CDR2 SYGVKD. The V end lost 5 bases, the J end lost 0 bases, and 11 bases lay between the germline ends. This CDR3 has 15 amino acids. This CDR3 reads CAISSRWSSYNEQFF. DNA for the CDR3: TGTGCCATCAGTTCTCGGTGGAGCTCCTACAATGAGCAGTTCTTC.

This clonotype was detected only a few times. The chain employs TRBV29-1 and TRBJ1-5; D not resolved. V lost 4 bases, J lost 0 bases, and 10 bases lay in between. The CDR3 sequence is 14 residues long. CDR1 SQVTM and CDR2 ANQGSEA come from the germline V gene. As DNA, the CDR3 is TGCAGCGTTGCGGCGGCCCATAGCAATCAGCCCCAGCATTTT. This sequence encodes CSVAAAHSNQPQHF.

This clonotype was recorded a few times. The chain is built from TRBV2 and TRBJ2-7, with TRBD1 identical over 7 bases. This CDR3 contains 15 residues. J lost 7 bases, V lost 1 base, and 10 bases had no gene match. Germline loops: CDR1 SNHLY, CDR2 FYNNEI. The CDR3 DNA follows: TGTGCCAGCAGTGAAGGAGGGACAGCTGCTGGAGAGCAGTACTTC. Its protein is CASSEGGTAAGEQYF.

The rearrangement links TRBV7-2 to TRBJ2-3; 10 nucleotides line up with TRBD2. V trimming: 0 bases; J trimming: 5 bases; junction bases outside the gene matches: 5. The germline V gene has CDR1 SGHTA and CDR2 FQGNSA. This CDR3 has 16 amino acids. The CDR3, as DNA: TGTGCCAGCAGCTTAGCCCTTAGCGGGGGGTTAGATACGCAGTATTTT. It codes for CASSLALSGGLDTQYF.

The chain employs TRBV7-8 and TRBJ2-7; TRBD1 is a possible D gene (5 bases). The CDR3 sequence is 15 residues long. V lost 5 bases and J lost 0, with 14 bases in between. The germline gives CDR1 SGHVS, CDR2 FQNEAQ. This CDR3 is CASSPARTSSYEQYF. In DNA, the CDR3 is TGTGCCAGCAGCCCCGCCCGGACAAGCTCCTACGAGCAGTACTTC.

Notes on this clonotype: The germline gene is not matched at one end of the junction; a read error may be the cause. This chain connects TRBV28 to TRBJ1-2; D is undetermined. Looked up from germline, CDR1 is MDHEN and CDR2 is SYDVKM. The CDR3 has 12 residues. CDR3 protein: CVSSSDVRGYTF. CDR3 bases: TGTGTCAGCAGCTCGGACGTAAGGGGCTACACCTTC.

J is TRBJ2-1 and V is TRBV12-3 or TRBV12-4; 8 positions agree with TRBD1. With V trimmed by 3 bases and J by 6 bases, 7 bases remained unmatched. This CDR3 comprises 15 residues. The CDR3 DNA follows: TGTGCCAGCAGTTTTTGGGGACAGGCCGTCAATGAGCAGTTCTTC. This gives the protein CASSFWGQAVNEQFF.

Turning to this clonotype: One junction end disagrees with the germline gene, perhaps due to a read error. The chain combines TRBV3-1 with TRBJ2-3; D possibly corresponds to TRBD2 (7 bases). Germline CDR1 reads LGHDT; CDR2 reads YNNKEL (reference sequence). This CDR3 has 14 amino acids. The CDR3 nucleotides read TGTGCCTGCAGCCAAGGAGGGGGGGCAGATACGCAGTATTTT. This translates into CACSQGGGADTQYF.

This clonotype was detected only a few times. The V call is TRBV7-2, the J call TRBJ2-3, with TRBD2 identical over 8 bases. In germline, CDR1 is SGHTA, CDR2 FQGNSA. Losses at the gene ends were 2 bases for V and 2 bases for J; bases not matched to a gene: 6. The CDR3 is 16 amino acids. Here the CDR3 reads CASSLSGGVITDTQYF. The CDR3 DNA sequence: TGTGCCAGCAGCTTATCGGGGGGGGTTATCACAGATACGCAGTATTTT.

The V call is TRBV5-1, the J call TRBJ2-1, with 14 bases that match TRBD2. CDR1 is SGHRS, CDR2 YFSETQ, per germline. J lost 0 bases, V lost 1 base, and 6 bases had no gene match. There are 19 residues in the CDR3. CDR3 nucleotide sequence: TGCGCCAGCAGCTTGCGACTAGCGGGGGGGAGGAGCTCCTACAATGAGCAGTTCTTC. Its protein is CASSLRLAGGRSSYNEQFF. Full variable domain (rest looked up from reference TRBV5-1 and TRBJ2-1): KAGVTQTPRYLIKTRGQQVTLSCSPISGHRSVSWYQQTPGQGLQFLFEYFSETQRNKGNFPGRFSGRQFSNSRSEMNVSTLELGDSALYLCASSLRLAGGRSSYNEQFFGPGTRLTVL.

This chain links TRBV6-5 with TRBJ2-4; D is ambiguous. CDR1 and CDR2 (germline): MNHEY, SVGAGI. This CDR3 region has 17 residues. V lost 6 bases and J lost 13, with 31 bases in between. CDR3 DNA sequence: TGTGCCAGCAGAACCATACGAACGACCGCCCGACCTCCCAAGCAGTACTTC. This gives the protein CASRTIRTTARPPKQYF.

This clonotype was recorded a few times. This rearrangement joins TRBV2 to TRBJ2-1, with 8 nucleotides matching TRBD2. The CDR3 contains 15 residues. V was clipped by 7 bases and J by 4 bases; unmatched bases: 9. Germline CDR1 reads SNHLY; CDR2 reads FYNNEI. CDR3 loop: CASNPGLAGYNEQFF. CDR3 nucleotide sequence: TGTGCCAGCAACCCAGGGCTAGCGGGTTACAATGAGCAGTTCTTC. Complete variable domain (other parts from reference TRBV2 and TRBJ2-1): EPEVTQTPSHQVTQMGQEVILRCVPISNHLYFYWYRQILGQKVEFLVSFYNNEISEKSEIFDDQFSVERPDGSNFTLKIRSTKLEDSAMYFCASNPGLAGYNEQFFGPGTRLTVL.

This chain connects TRBV16 to TRBJ2-4; 8 bases line up with TRBD1. The J call may be mistaken, given a closer DNA end match to TRBJ2-7. The CDR3 covers 18 residues. The germline CDR1 and CDR2 sequences are KGHSY and FQNENV. The CDR3 is CASSQSPGQGKTTYEQYF. DNA for the CDR3: TGTGCCAGCAGCCAATCGCCCGGACAGGGAAAAACGACCTACGAGCAGTACTTC.

Only a few counts were recorded for this clonotype. The rearrangement joins TRBV4-2 to TRBJ2-3, with D unresolved. Trimming shortened V by 3 bases and J by 2 bases, and 9 bases separated the two germline ends. The CDR3 runs to 14 residues. Germline V gives CDR1 LGHNA, CDR2 YNFKEQ. The CDR3 DNA is TGTGCCAGCAGCCAGGAAAGGCTCACAGATACGCAGTATTTT. Its translation: CASSQERLTDTQYF.

The chain carries TRBV7-2 and TRBJ1-1; 9 bases are shared with TRBD1. V trimming: 5 bases; J trimming: 4 bases; junction bases outside the gene matches: 11. The CDR3 totals 16 residues. In germline, CDR1 is SGHTA, CDR2 FQGNSA. The CDR3 nucleotides read TGTGCCAGCAGCCTAGGACAGGGGAGGGCGGGCACTGAAGCTTTCTTT. Encoded protein: CASSLGQGRAGTEAFF.

In this sample, this clonotype turned up a few times. The V gene is TRBV6-5, the J gene TRBJ2-5, with D possibly being TRBD2 (5 bases). This CDR3 contains 15 residues. Germline values: CDR1 MNHEY, CDR2 SVGAGI. V was pared by 8 bases and J by 8 bases, with 24 bases between. The CDR3 reads CASCSGGPPWDTQYF. The CDR3 nucleotides are TGTGCCAGCTGCAGCGGCGGGCCCCCTTGGGATACCCAGTACTTC.

The chain is built from TRBV4-3 and TRBJ2-7; D gene unclear. The CDR3 contains 15 residues. Deletions cut 0 bases from V and 0 bases from J, with 9 bases between. Germline-derived CDR1 and CDR2 are LGHNA and YSLEER. The CDR3 DNA follows: TGCGCCAGCAGCCAAGAATGGATAGCCTCCTACGAGCAGTACTTC. It encodes CASSQEWIASYEQYF.

This clonotype was recorded a few times. The DNA for the CDR3 is TGTGCCAGCAGCGCCGGGACAGGGGGCCTTTTTGATGGCTACACCTTC. As protein: CASSAGTGGLFDGYTF. The chain carries TRBV13 and TRBJ1-2, with 12 bases lining up with TRBD1. The CDR3 has 16 amino acids. Germline V gives CDR1 PRHDT, CDR2 FYEKMQ (reference sequence). V was clipped by 5 bases and J by 6 bases; unmatched bases: 10.

Only a few counts were recorded for this clonotype. The rearrangement joins TRBV2 to TRBJ1-4, with 8 bases identical to TRBD1. V lost 5 bases, J lost 4 bases, and 3 bases stayed unmatched. Germline V gene data show CDR1 as SNHLY and CDR2 as FYNNEI. The CDR3 runs 14 residues. The CDR3, as DNA: TGTGCCAGCAGTTGGACAGGGAATAATGAAAAACTGTTTTTT. Translation: CASSWTGNNEKLFF.

This clonotype has only a few counts. The rearrangement links TRBV7-2 to TRBJ2-3; weak D call: TRBD2 (7 bases). This CDR3 is built from 18 residues. Germline V gene sequence: CDR1 SGHTA, CDR2 FQGNSA. Deletions cut 5 bases from V and 1 base from J, with 22 bases between. CDR3 bases: TGTGCCAGCAGCCCACCCGGCGGGGGCCTCCCGGGCACAGATACGCAGTATTTT. Its protein is CASSPPGGGLPGTDTQYF.

This rearrangement joins TRBV7-2 to TRBJ2-1, with a weak D call TRBD2 (6 bases). The germline CDR1 and CDR2 sequences are SGHTA and FQGNSA. The CDR3 contains 14 residues. Trimming took 5 bases from V and 9 from J, leaving 17 bases between them. DNA of the CDR3: TGTGCCAGCAGCCCCGGGAGTCATGGGGGTGAGCAGTTCTTC. Protein sequence: CASSPGSHGGEQFF.